This is a list of T cell receptor beta chains from one sample in a study of blood T cell repertoires in COVID-19. Method: immunoSEQ multiplex PCR; TCRdb's copy keeps in-frame clones and lacks some. The data hold about 400,000 clones, with roughly 86% observed a single time. The source material was PBMCs or T cells enriched from blood (not recorded which). These receptors were taken from a woman between 40 and 50 years old with acute COVID-19. The CDR3 runs from the conserved cysteine through the conserved F or W. The order of the fields is J gene, V gene, D gene, clone size, CDR3 DNA, CDR3 protein. The D gene is left open where the match is weak. Clone size is given for some rows only: seen once, a few or many times, or a class if the clone is expanded.

TRBJ2-2 TRBV7-2 . . TGTGCCAGCAGCTTTCGGGAGCACCAGGCGGGGGAGCTGTTTTTT CASSFREHQAGELFF
TRBJ1-2 TRBV5-5 . . TGTGCCAGCACCCCCGCGGGAGGGGGAAACTACACCTTC CASTPAGGGNYTF
TRBJ2-7 TRBV13 TRBD2 . TGTGCCAGCAGCTACCAACTAGCGGGGAGCTCCTACGAGCAGTACTTC CASSYQLAGSSYEQYF
TRBJ2-1 TRBV2 . . TGTGCCAGCAGTGAACAGGGGGGCTCGGGCAATGAGCAGTTCTTC CASSEQGGSGNEQFF
TRBJ1-4 TRBV5-6 . . TGTGCCAGCAGCTTGGGACTCGGCGCGGTTGCTAATGAAAAACTGTTTTTT CASSLGLGAVANEKLFF
TRBJ1-2 TRBV30 TRBD1 . TGTGCCTGGGGACAGGGGGTGAATGGCTACACCTTC CAWGQGVNGYTF
TRBJ2-7 TRBV7-8 TRBD1 . TGTGCCAGCAACCCAGGGGGCAGAATATCCTACGAGCAGTACTTC CASNPGGRISYEQYF
TRBJ2-7 TRBV5-1 TRBD2 . TGCGCCAGCAGCCTGACGACTAGCGGGTACGAGCAGTACTTC CASSLTTSGYEQYF
TRBJ2-5 TRBV5-1 TRBD2 . TGCGCCAGCAGCTGGGGGACTAGCAAAGAGACCCAGTACTTC CASSWGTSKETQYF
TRBJ2-1 TRBV12-3/TRBV12-4 TRBD2 . TGTGCCAGCAGCCACACTAGCGGGGGGAACTTCTTC CASSHTSGGNFF
TRBJ2-7 TRBV10-1 . few TGCGCCAGCAGTACAGGCCAACACTCCTACGAGCAGTACTTC CASSTGQHSYEQYF
TRBJ2-1 TRBV13 . . TGTGCCAGCAGCCCAGAAGGACTAATCATTGAGCAGTTCTTC CASSPEGLIIEQFF
TRBJ2-3 TRBV5-4 TRBD1 . TGTGCCAGCAGAAGACAGGGGGTTGGGACAGATACGCAGTATTTT CASRRQGVGTDTQYF
TRBJ1-2 TRBV29-1 . . TGCAGCGTTGAATCGCTTATTGCAGGCCCCAACTATGGCTACACCTTC CSVESLIAGPNYGYTF
TRBJ1-1 TRBV19 . . TGTGCCAGTAGTCCCTCGATTAGCAGCACTGAAGCTTTCTTT CASSPSISSTEAFF
TRBJ1-2 TRBV15 . . TGTGCCACCAGCAGGGTTGGCCCCAACTATGGCTACACCTTC CATSRVGPNYGYTF
TRBJ2-3 TRBV4-1 TRBD2 . TGCGCCAGCAGCCAACCGGGACTAGCGGGGGGAAGGACAGATACGCAGTATTTT CASSQPGLAGGRTDTQYF
TRBJ2-2 TRBV4-1 TRBD2 once TGCGCCAGCAGCCAAGATCACGGGGGGGATGTCACCGGGGAGCTGTTTTTT CASSQDHGGDVTGELFF
TRBJ2-5 TRBV19 . . TGTGCCAGTACCCCCGGGGGGCTAGCCGGACTAAAAGAGACCCAGTACTTC CASTPGGLAGLKETQYF
TRBJ1-2 TRBV4-2 TRBD1 . TGTGCCAGCAGCCAAGAGGCGACAGGGGGATTCTATGGCTACACCTTC CASSQEATGGFYGYTF
TRBJ1-2 TRBV10-1 . . TGCGCCAGCAGTGAGTCAAAGCTGTCTGGCTACACCTTC CASSESKLSGYTF
TRBJ1-5 TRBV5-6 . once TGTGCCAGCAGCGTGCTGGGGCCCGGGCAGCCCCAGCATTTT CASSVLGPGQPQHF
TRBJ2-7 TRBV7-9 TRBD1 . TGTGCCAGCAGTTTTTGGACAGGGGGCAGCAACGAGCAGTACTTC CASSFWTGGSNEQYF
TRBJ1-5 TRBV4-2 TRBD1 . TGTGCCAGCAGCCATAGGCAGGGGGCGAATCAGCCCCAGCATTTT CASSHRQGANQPQHF
TRBJ2-5 TRBV3-1/TRBV3-2 TRBD1 . TGTGCCAGCGGGGACAGGTACCAAGAGACCCAGTACTTC CASGDRYQETQYF
TRBJ1-3 TRBV3-1/TRBV3-2 . . TGTGCCAGCAGCCGGCGGGATAGCTCTGGAAACACCATATATTTT CASSRRDSSGNTIYF
TRBJ2-1 TRBV4-1 . once TGCGCCAGCAGCCAAGATGGCAAGTTCGATGAGCAGTTCTTC CASSQDGKFDEQFF
TRBJ1-1 TRBV18 . . TGTGCCAGCTCACCACTACACCCGAACACTGAAGCTTTCTTT CASSPLHPNTEAFF
TRBJ2-1 TRBV12-3/TRBV12-4 TRBD1 . TGTGCCAGCAGTTTGGACAGGAAAAATGAGCAGTTCTTC CASSLDRKNEQFF
TRBJ1-6 TRBV5-4 TRBD1 . TGTGCCAGCAGGTACGGGACAGATCATAATTCACCCCTCCACTTT CASRYGTDHNSPLHF
TRBJ2-7 TRBV6-4 . . TGTGCCAGCAGTGATACAGGGTGGGAGCAGTACTTC CASSDTGWEQYF
TRBJ1-4 TRBV23-1 . few TGCGCCAGCCCCATACGTAAGGAGCAAGCTAATGAAAAACTGTTTTTT CASPIRKEQANEKLFF
TRBJ1-2 TRBV9 . . TGTGCCAGCAGCGACAGGGAGTGGAGTGGCTACACCTTC CASSDREWSGYTF
TRBJ1-1 TRBV4-1 . . TGCGCCACCTCGGACGGGGCGGGGACTGAAGCTTTCTTT CATSDGAGTEAFF
TRBJ1-5 TRBV5-5 . . TGTGCCAGCAGCGAGGAGGTTCAGAATCAGCCCCAGCATTTT CASSEEVQNQPQHF
TRBJ1-5 TRBV2 TRBD1 . TGTGCCAGCAGGGTTGACAGGGGCGATCAGCCCCAGCATTTT CASRVDRGDQPQHF
TRBJ2-7 TRBV5-4 TRBD2 . TGTGCCAGCAGCCGGGGGACTAGCGGACCTTACGAGCAGTACTTC CASSRGTSGPYEQYF